Listed below are T cell receptor beta chains from one sample, sequenced in a study of blood T cells in healthy people across ages. TCRdb re-called the 5' RACE reads through MiXCR, storing one row per CDR3 protein. Of about 1.6 million distinct CDR3 sequences in the sample, 34% are singletons; the top ten hold about 11%. The sequenced sample was blood. The receptor set was obtained from a woman aged 30 to 39 in good health. CDR3s include the opening cysteine and the closing phenylalanine or tryptophan. A D gene is named only where the DNA matches it firmly.

D	V	J	length	CDR3
NA	TRBV3-1	TRBJ2-5	15	CASSQLRRYQETQYF
TRBD1	TRBV20-1	TRBJ1-1	14	CSARAGQAATEAFF
TRBD1	TRBV2	TRBJ2-7	15	CASSAPRDRAEEQYF
NA	TRBV5-6	TRBJ1-2	15	CASSWGSQGDYGYTF
TRBD1	TRBV7-2	TRBJ1-1	12	CASTDRAGEAFF
NA	TRBV2	TRBJ2-5	15	CASSSRSFGYNEQYF
TRBD2	TRBV4-2	TRBJ2-3	17	CASSPEVKRGGTDTQYF
NA	TRBV12-3/TRBV12-4	TRBJ2-7	15	CASSPGGSLEVEQYF
TRBD1	TRBV7-3	TRBJ2-1	16	CASSPLQGAQYNEQFF
NA	TRBV10-3	TRBJ2-1	15	CAISGLEGYSNEQFF
NA	TRBV4-2	TRBJ2-5	17	CASSQAVGRGEQETQYF
NA	TRBV7-9	TRBJ1-1	12	CATSHQGTEAFF
TRBD1	TRBV12-3/TRBV12-4	TRBJ2-5	17	CASSFGPGQGFYNEQYF